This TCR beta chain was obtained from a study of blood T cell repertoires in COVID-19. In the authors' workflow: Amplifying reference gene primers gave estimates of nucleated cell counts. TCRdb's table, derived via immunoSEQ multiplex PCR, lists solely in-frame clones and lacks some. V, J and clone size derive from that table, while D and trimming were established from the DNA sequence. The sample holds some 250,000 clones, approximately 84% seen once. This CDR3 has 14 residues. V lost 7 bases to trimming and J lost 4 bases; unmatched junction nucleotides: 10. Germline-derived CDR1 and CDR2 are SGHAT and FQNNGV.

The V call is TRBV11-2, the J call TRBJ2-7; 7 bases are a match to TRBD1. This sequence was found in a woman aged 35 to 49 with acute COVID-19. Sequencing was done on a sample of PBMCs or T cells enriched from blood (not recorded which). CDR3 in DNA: TGTGCCAGCACCCGAGGACAGGCAGTATACGAGCAGTACTTC. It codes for CASTRGQAVYEQYF.